Listed here are 11 T cell receptor beta chains from one sample, sequenced in a study of response to subunit inactivated influenza vaccine. MiXCR, run by TCRdb on the RT-PCR reads, gives a single entry per CDR3 protein. The sample lists 500,000 to 600,000 distinct CDR3 sequences, about 15% occurring once. Sequenced material: CD4+ T cells sorted from PBMCs, taken less than 30 months after vaccination. These TCRs come from a man between 50 and 69 years old who received an inactivated influenza vaccine.

V and J are TRBV10-3 and TRBJ1-1, with D possibly TRBD1 on 5 matching bases. The CDR3 sequence is 14 residues long. Germline CDR1 is ENHRY and CDR2 is SYGVKD. V lost 3 bases and J lost 4, with 12 bases in between. The CDR3 coding sequence is TGTGCCATCAGTGAAGCCAGGGAAGGCACTGAAGCTTTCTTT. Translated, it gives CAISEAREGTEAFF.

The chain links TRBV5-5 to TRBJ2-7; D is possibly TRBD1 (6 bases). V was pared by 2 bases and J by 3 bases, with 15 bases between. The CDR3 sequence is 15 residues long. CDR1 is SGHKS, CDR2 YYEKEE, per germline (reference sequence). CDR3 loop: CASSLGQGSFYEQYF. In nucleotides, the CDR3 is TGTGCCAGCAGCTTAGGGCAGGGGAGCTTCTACGAGCAGTACTTC.

Here the CDR3 DNA reads TGTGCCAGCAGTGCGGGAGGGGCCAGTCATCAGCCCCAGCATTTT. Its protein product is CASSAGGASHQPQHF. The J gene is TRBJ1-5, the V gene TRBV2, with D possibly being TRBD1 (5 bases). Deletions cut 4 bases from V and 5 bases from J, with 15 bases between. This CDR3 is built from 15 residues. The germline V gene has CDR1 SNHLY and CDR2 FYNNEI.

The chain has TRBV10-3 and TRBJ2-7, with 11 bases matching TRBD2. With V trimmed by 6 bases and J by 3 bases, 7 bases remained unmatched. CDR1 and CDR2 (germline): ENHRY, SYGVKD. The CDR3 is 15 amino acids. The CDR3 region is CAIRRGTSGFYEQYF. The CDR3 coding sequence is TGTGCCATCAGACGCGGGACTAGCGGATTCTACGAGCAGTACTTC.

There are a few counts of this clonotype. The chain carries TRBV7-2 and TRBJ2-3; D may be TRBD2 (6 bases). The CDR3 is 16 amino acids. CDR1 and CDR2 from the germline V gene are SGHTA and FQGNSA. Trimming stripped 0 bases from V and 1 base from J, with 11 bases between. The CDR3 reads CASSLARGGGTDTQYF. The CDR3 coding sequence is TGTGCCAGCAGCTTAGCGCGGGGTGGGGGCACAGATACGCAGTATTTT. Full variable domain (rest looked up from reference TRBV7-2 and TRBJ2-3): GAGVSQSPSNKVTEKGKDVELRCDPISGHTALYWYRQSLGQGLEFLIYFQGNSAPDKSGLPSDRFSAERTGGSVSTLTIQRTQQEDSAVYLCASSLARGGGTDTQYFGPGTRLTVL.

There are a few counts of this clonotype. The V and J genes are TRBV6-1 and TRBJ2-7; D gene unclear. V dropped 2 bases and J dropped 1 base, with 9 bases sitting between them. Germline loops: CDR1 MNHNS, CDR2 SASEGT. The CDR3 covers 14 residues. The CDR3 coding sequence is TGTGCCAGCAGTGAATTGTGGTCTTCCTACGAGCAGTACTTC. Translation: CASSELWSSYEQYF.

This clonotype was seen a single time. Being one base from a much bigger clone, this may be a read error. V usage is TRBV11-2 and J usage is TRBJ1-2; 9 nucleotides line up with TRBD1. CDR1 and CDR2 (germline): SGHAT, FQNNGV. There are 14 residues in the CDR3. The CDR3 is CASSLGQGDYSYTF. The CDR3 DNA sequence: TGTGCCAGCAGCCTGGGACAGGGCGACTATAGCTACACCTTC.

V gene TRBV9 combines with J gene TRBJ2-2, with 7 nucleotides matching TRBD1. The trim removed 3 bases at V and 6 bases at J, leaving 5 bases unmatched. CDR1 and CDR2 (germline): SGDLS, YYNGEE. This CDR3 has 14 amino acids. The CDR3 is CASSDTGVPGELFF. CDR3 DNA sequence: TGTGCCAGCAGCGACACAGGGGTTCCCGGGGAGCTGTTTTTT.

The chain couples TRBV7-8 to TRBJ2-1; tentatively, D is TRBD2 (5 bases). The CDR3 loop spans 14 amino acids. In germline, CDR1 is SGHVS, CDR2 FQNEAQ. Trimming cost V 0 bases and J 8 bases, with 11 bases left between them. The CDR3 loop reads CASSLAGSVDEQFF. CDR3 nucleotide sequence: TGTGCCAGCAGCTTAGCAGGGAGTGTCGATGAGCAGTTCTTC.

This clonotype was counted between two and nine times. The chain uses TRBV20-1 and TRBJ2-7; TRBD1 matches 8 bases. The CDR3 has 15 residues. Germline V gene lookup returns CDR1 DFQATT and CDR2 SNEGSKA (reference sequence). V shed 1 base and J 5 bases; nucleotides not matched to a gene: 10. The CDR3 DNA sequence: TGCAGTGCTAGAGTTCCAGGGGGCCTTAGGGACGAGCAGTACTTC. Encoded protein: CSARVPGGLRDEQYF.

This sequence joins TRBV25-1 and TRBJ2-1, with TRBD2 identical over 9 bases. V trimming: 4 bases; J trimming: 7 bases; junction bases outside the gene matches: 5. CDR1 and CDR2 (germline): MGHDK, SYGVNS. CDR3 size: 14 residues. CDR3 DNA: TGTGCCAGCAGTGTTGGGCTAGCGGGAAATGAGCAGTTCTTC. As protein: CASSVGLAGNEQFF.